One sample yielded the 2 T cell receptor beta chains listed below, sequenced in a study of CD8 T cells in Susac syndrome. With random hexamers, roughly 0.45 to 1 ug RNA was reverse transcribed. TCRdb re-called the immunoSEQ multiplex PCR reads through MiXCR, storing one row per CDR3 protein. This sample has approximately 150,000 distinct CDR3 sequences, with roughly 94% found just once. Input material: CD4+ T cells from PBMCs. These TCRs come from a human donor in good health.

CDR3 residues: CSAREGNSYEQYF. CDR3 nucleotides: TGCAGTGCTAGAGAAGGGAATTCCTACGAGCAGTACTTC. The gene calls are TRBV20-1 and TRBJ2-7; D not resolved. This CDR3 has 13 residues. CDR1 is DFQATT and CDR2 is SNEGSKA in the germline V gene (reference sequence). The V end lost 0 bases, the J end lost 1 base, and 7 bases lay between the germline ends.

The rearrangement links TRBV7-2 to TRBJ2-1; D not resolved. Deletions cut 6 bases from V and 12 bases from J, with 18 bases between. This CDR3 is built from 13 residues. Germline CDR1 is SGHTA and CDR2 is FQGNSA. The DNA for the CDR3 is TGTGCCAGCAGAAGGGTTGGGCGAGTTGGGCAGTTCTTC. As protein: CASRRVGRVGQFF.